This TCR beta chain comes out of a study of blood T cells in healthy people across ages. Then a second PCR, running about 6 to 12 cycles, was carried out with a sample-barcoded 5' primer and a J-beta primer mix. TCRdb analysed the 5' RACE reads with MiXCR anew, one entry per CDR3 protein. The sample holds 650,000 to 1,000,000 distinct CDR3 sequences, about 34% seen once. Study outcomes and limitations: When one million T cells were used, diversity estimates were thought to be underestimates. The donors' CMV status was not determined, possibly confounding changes in expanded clonotypes.

This clonotype was counted a few times. The antigen remains undetermined. Trimming shortened V by 0 bases and J by 6 bases, and 9 bases separated the two germline ends. Germline CDR1 is SGHRS and CDR2 is YFSETQ. This CDR3 region has 14 residues. The receptor comes from a man aged 18 to 29 in good health. The chain employs TRBV5-1 and TRBJ2-2, with D unresolved. The sequencing input was blood. The CDR3 sequence is CASSLAANSGELFF. The CDR3 bases are TGCGCCAGCAGCTTGGCTGCTAACTCCGGGGAGCTGTTTTTT. The variable domain in full, completed from reference TRBV5-1 and TRBJ2-2, reads KAGVTQTPRYLIKTRGQQVTLSCSPISGHRSVSWYQQTPGQGLQFLFEYFSETQRNKGNFPGRFSGRQFSNSRSEMNVSTLELGDSALYLCASSLAANSGELFFGEGSRLTVL.